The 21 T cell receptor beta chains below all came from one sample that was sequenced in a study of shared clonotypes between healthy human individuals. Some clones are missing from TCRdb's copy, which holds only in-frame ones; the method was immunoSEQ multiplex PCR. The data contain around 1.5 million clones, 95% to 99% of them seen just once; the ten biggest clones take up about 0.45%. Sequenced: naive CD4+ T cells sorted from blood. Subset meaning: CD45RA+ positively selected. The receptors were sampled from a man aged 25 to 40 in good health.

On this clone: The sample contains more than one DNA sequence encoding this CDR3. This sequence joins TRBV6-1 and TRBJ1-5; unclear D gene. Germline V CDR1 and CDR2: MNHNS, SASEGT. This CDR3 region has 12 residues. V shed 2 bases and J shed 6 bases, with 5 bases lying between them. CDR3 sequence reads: CASSERGQPQHF. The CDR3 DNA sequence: TGTGCCAGCAGTGAACGTGGTCAGCCCCAGCATTTT.

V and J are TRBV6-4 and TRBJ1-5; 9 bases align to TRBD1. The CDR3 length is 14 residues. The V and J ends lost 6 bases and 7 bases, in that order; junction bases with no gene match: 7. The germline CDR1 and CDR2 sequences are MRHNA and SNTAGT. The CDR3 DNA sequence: TGTGCCAGCAGCCCCGGGACAGGGAACCAGCCCCAGCATTTT. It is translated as CASSPGTGNQPQHF.

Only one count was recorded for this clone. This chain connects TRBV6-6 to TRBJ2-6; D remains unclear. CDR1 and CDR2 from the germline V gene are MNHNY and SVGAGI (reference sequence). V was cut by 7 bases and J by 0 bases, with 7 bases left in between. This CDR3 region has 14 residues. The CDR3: CASIEASGANVLTF. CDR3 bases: TGTGCCAGCATTGAGGCCTCTGGGGCCAACGTCCTGACTTTC.

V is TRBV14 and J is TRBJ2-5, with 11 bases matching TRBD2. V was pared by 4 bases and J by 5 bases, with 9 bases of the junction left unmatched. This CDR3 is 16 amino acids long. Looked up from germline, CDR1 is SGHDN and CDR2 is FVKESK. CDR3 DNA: TGTGCCAGCAGCCGGAGACTAGCGGGATATACGGAGACCCAGTACTTC. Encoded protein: CASSRRLAGYTETQYF.

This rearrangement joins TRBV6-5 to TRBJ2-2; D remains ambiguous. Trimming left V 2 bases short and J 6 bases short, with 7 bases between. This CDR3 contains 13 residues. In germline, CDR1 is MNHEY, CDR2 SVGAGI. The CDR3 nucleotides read TGTGCCAGCAGTTACGTGGCGGCCGGGGAGCTGTTTTTT. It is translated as CASSYVAAGELFF.

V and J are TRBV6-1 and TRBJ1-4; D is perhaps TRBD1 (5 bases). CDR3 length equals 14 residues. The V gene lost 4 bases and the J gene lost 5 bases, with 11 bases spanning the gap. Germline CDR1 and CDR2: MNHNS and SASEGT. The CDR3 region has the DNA TGTGCCAGCAGTGTGGGAGGGGAAAATGAAAAACTGTTTTTT. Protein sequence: CASSVGGENEKLFF.

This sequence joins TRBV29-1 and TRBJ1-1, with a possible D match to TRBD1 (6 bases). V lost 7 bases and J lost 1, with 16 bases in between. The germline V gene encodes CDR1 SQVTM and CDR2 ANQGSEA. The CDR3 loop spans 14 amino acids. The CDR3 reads CSGETGGANTEAFF. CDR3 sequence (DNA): TGCAGCGGAGAAACGGGGGGGGCGAACACTGAAGCTTTCTTT. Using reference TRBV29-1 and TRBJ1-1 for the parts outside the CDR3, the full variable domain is SAVISQKPSRDICQRGTSLTIQCQVDSQVTMMFWYRQQPGQSLTLIATANQGSEATYESGFVIDKFPISRPNLTFSTLTVSNMSPEDSSIYLCSGETGGANTEAFFGQGTRLTVV.

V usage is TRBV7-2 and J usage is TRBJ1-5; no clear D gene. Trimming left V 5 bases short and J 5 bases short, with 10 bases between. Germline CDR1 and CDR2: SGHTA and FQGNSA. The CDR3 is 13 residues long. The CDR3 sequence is CASSLAIHQPQHF. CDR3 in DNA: TGTGCCAGCAGCCTCGCAATTCATCAGCCCCAGCATTTT. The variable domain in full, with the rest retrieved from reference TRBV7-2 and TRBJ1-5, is GAGVSQSPSNKVTEKGKDVELRCDPISGHTALYWYRQSLGQGLEFLIYFQGNSAPDKSGLPSDRFSAERTGGSVSTLTIQRTQQEDSAVYLCASSLAIHQPQHFGDGTRLSIL.

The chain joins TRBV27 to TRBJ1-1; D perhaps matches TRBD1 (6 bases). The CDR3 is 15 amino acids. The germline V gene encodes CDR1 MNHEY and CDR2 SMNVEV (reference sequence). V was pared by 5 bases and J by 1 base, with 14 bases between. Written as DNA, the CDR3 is TGTGCCAGCAGTACCCCAGGGGACGGGAACACTGAAGCTTTCTTT. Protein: CASSTPGDGNTEAFF.

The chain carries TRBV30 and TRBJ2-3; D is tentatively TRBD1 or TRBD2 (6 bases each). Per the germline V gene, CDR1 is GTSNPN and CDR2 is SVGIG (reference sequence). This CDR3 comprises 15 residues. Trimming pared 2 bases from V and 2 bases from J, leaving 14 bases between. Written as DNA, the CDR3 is TGTGCCTGGAGTCCCCTCGGGGGCCACACAGATACGCAGTATTTT. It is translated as CAWSPLGGHTDTQYF.

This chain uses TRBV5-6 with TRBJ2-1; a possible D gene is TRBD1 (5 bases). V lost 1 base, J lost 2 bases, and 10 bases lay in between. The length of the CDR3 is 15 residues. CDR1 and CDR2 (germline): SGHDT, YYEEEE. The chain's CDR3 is CASSLWQGTYNEQFF. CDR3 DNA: TGTGCCAGCAGCTTGTGGCAGGGTACCTACAATGAGCAGTTCTTC.

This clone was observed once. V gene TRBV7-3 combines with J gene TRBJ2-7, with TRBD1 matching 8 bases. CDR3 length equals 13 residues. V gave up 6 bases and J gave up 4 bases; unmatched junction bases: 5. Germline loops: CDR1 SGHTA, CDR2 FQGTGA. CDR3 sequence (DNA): TGTGCCAGCAGTCGTAACAGGGGGTACGAGCAGTACTTC. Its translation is CASSRNRGYEQYF.

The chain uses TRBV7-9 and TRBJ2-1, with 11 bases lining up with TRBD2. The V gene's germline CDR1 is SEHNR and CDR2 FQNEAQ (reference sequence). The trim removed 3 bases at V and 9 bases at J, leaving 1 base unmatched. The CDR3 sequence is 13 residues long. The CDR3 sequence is CASSFGLAGEQFF. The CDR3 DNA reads TGTGCCAGCAGCTTCGGACTAGCGGGTGAGCAGTTCTTC.

CDR3 in amino acids: CASSSLGGSGNTIYF. In DNA, the CDR3 is TGTGCCAGCAGTTCCTTGGGCGGGTCTGGAAACACCATATATTTT. The chain combines TRBV6-5 with TRBJ1-3; D remains ambiguous. V dropped 4 bases and J dropped 1 base, with 11 bases sitting between them. The CDR3 contains 15 residues. The germline gives CDR1 MNHEY, CDR2 SVGAGI.

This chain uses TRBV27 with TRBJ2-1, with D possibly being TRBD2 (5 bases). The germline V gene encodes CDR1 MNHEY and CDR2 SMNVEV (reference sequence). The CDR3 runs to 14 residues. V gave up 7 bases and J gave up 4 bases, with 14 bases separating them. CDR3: CASTTSRAYNEQFF. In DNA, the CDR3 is TGTGCCAGCACTACTAGTCGGGCGTACAATGAGCAGTTCTTC.

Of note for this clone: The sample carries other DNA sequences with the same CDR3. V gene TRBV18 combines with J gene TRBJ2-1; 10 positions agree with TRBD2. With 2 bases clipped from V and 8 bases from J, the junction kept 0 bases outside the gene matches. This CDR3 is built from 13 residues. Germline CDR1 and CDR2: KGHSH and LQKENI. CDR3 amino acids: CASSPGTSDEQFF. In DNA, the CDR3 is TGTGCCAGCTCACCAGGGACTAGCGATGAGCAGTTCTTC. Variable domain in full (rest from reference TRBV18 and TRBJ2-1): NAGVMQNPRHLVRRRGQEARLRCSPMKGHSHVYWYRQLPEEGLKFMVYLQKENIIDESGMPKERFSAEFPKEGPSILRIQQVVRGDSAAYFCASSPGTSDEQFFGPGTRLTVL.

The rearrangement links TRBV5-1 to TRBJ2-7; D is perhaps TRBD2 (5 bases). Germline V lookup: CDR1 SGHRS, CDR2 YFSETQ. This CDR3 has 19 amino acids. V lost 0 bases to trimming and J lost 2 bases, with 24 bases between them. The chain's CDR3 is CASSLGGFRVAQGTYEQYF. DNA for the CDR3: TGCGCCAGCAGCTTGGGTGGCTTTAGGGTAGCGCAAGGCACCTACGAGCAGTACTTC.

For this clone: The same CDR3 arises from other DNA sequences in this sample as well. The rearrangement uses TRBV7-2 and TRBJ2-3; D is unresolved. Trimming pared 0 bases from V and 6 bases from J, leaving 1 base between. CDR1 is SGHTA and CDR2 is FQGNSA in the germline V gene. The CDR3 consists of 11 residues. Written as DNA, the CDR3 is TGTGCCAGCAGCTTAGCGGATACGCAGTATTTT. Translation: CASSLADTQYF.

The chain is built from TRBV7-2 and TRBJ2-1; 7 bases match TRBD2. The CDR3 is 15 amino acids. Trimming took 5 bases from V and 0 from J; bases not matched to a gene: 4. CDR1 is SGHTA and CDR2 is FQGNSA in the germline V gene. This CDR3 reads CASSPRTSSYNEQFF. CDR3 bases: TGTGCCAGCAGCCCTAGGACTAGCTCCTACAATGAGCAGTTCTTC.

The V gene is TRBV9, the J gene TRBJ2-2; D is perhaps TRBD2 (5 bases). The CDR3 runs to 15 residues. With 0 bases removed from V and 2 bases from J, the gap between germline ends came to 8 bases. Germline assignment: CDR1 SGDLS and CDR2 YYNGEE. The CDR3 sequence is CASSVAAANTGELFF. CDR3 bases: TGTGCCAGCAGCGTAGCAGCGGCTAACACCGGGGAGCTGTTTTTT.

CDR3 loop: CASSLSGTRSHEQYF. CDR3 coding DNA: TGTGCCAGCAGCTTGAGCGGGACACGGTCGCACGAGCAGTACTTC. This chain uses TRBV5-5 with TRBJ2-7; TRBD2 might be the D (7 bases). Germline V gene sequence: CDR1 SGHKS, CDR2 YYEKEE (reference sequence). There are 15 residues in the CDR3. Trimming took 1 base from V and 5 from J, leaving 16 bases between them.